Shown below are 11 T cell receptor beta chains from a single sample sequenced in a study of blood T cell repertoires in COVID-19. Clones were read by immunoSEQ multiplex PCR, and TCRdb kept only the in-frame ones, dropping some. Of 190,000 or so clones detected, around 87% appear once; the ten largest clones hold 2.5%. The sample consisted of peripheral blood. The origin of the receptors is a man aged 40-50 years with active or convalescent COVID-19.

The chain uses TRBV2 and TRBJ2-1; a weak D match, TRBD1 (6 bases). Germline lookup yields CDR1 SNHLY and CDR2 FYNNEI. This CDR3 has 13 residues. V lost 7 bases, J lost 4 bases, and 11 bases lay in between. Here the CDR3 DNA reads TGTGCCAGCATGGGGGCTATGTACAATGAGCAGTTCTTC. Its translation is CASMGAMYNEQFF.

V usage is TRBV6-1 and J usage is TRBJ2-5; tentatively, D is TRBD1 (5 bases). CDR1 MNHNS and CDR2 SASEGT come from the germline V gene. V was shortened by 0 bases and J by 7 bases, with 15 bases between the two germline ends. The CDR3 is 15 amino acids. The CDR3 protein is CASSEAAAGLGTQYF. DNA for the CDR3: TGTGCCAGCAGTGAAGCGGCGGCAGGGTTGGGGACCCAGTACTTC.

This clone came up many times. The chain joins TRBV2 to TRBJ1-5, with 9 bases identical to TRBD1. Germline V gene data show CDR1 as SNHLY and CDR2 as FYNNEI. The J segment lost 5 bases and the V segment lost 5 bases, leaving 4 bases of the junction unmatched. This CDR3 has 14 amino acids. In nucleotides, the CDR3 is TGTGCCAGCAGTCGGGACAGGGATGATCAGCCCCAGCATTTT. Translating it yields CASSRDRDDQPQHF.

This chain joins TRBV7-3 and TRBJ1-1; TRBD1 matches at 7 bases. V gave up 1 base and J gave up 2 bases; unmatched junction bases: 4. The CDR3 spans 15 residues. Germline loops: CDR1 SGHTA, CDR2 FQGTGA. The CDR3 coding sequence is TGTGCCAGCAGCTTAAATCAGGGGGTCAACACTGAAGCTTTCTTT. Its translation: CASSLNQGVNTEAFF.

This clone was counted once. This rearrangement joins TRBV6-5 to TRBJ1-6, with 11 bases lining up with TRBD1. There are 13 residues in the CDR3. The ends lost 6 bases at V and 10 bases at J; junction bases unmatched: 2. Germline V CDR1 and CDR2: MNHEY, SVGAGI. The chain's CDR3 is CASRDRGRSPLHF. Here the CDR3 DNA reads TGTGCCAGCAGGGACAGGGGGCGATCACCCCTCCACTTT.

The CDR3 DNA reads TGTGCCAGCAGCATTTCACCAGGGAACTCTGGAAACACCATATATTTT. As protein: CASSISPGNSGNTIYF. The J gene is TRBJ1-3, the V gene TRBV13; a weak D match, TRBD1 (5 bases). CDR1 PRHDT and CDR2 FYEKMQ come from the germline V gene (reference sequence). V was pared by 5 bases and J by 0 bases, with 14 bases between. The CDR3 covers 16 residues. The full variable domain, with the rest looked up from reference TRBV13 and TRBJ1-3, is AAGVIQSPRHLIKEKRETATLKCYPIPRHDTVYWYQQGPGQDPQFLISFYEKMQSDKGSIPDRFSAQQFSDYHSELNMSSLELGDSALYFCASSISPGNSGNTIYFGEGSWLTVV.

The gene calls are TRBV6-5 and TRBJ2-3; perhaps TRBD2 as D (6 bases). Germline V gene sequence: CDR1 MNHEY, CDR2 SVGAGI. This CDR3 has 15 amino acids. Trimming left V 2 bases short and J 3 bases short, with 12 bases between. CDR3 loop: CASSYRGLGTDTQYF. The CDR3 coding sequence is TGTGCCAGCAGTTACCGGGGGTTAGGGACAGATACGCAGTATTTT.

The V gene is TRBV7-9, the J gene TRBJ2-7; tentatively, D is TRBD1 (8 bases). V was shortened by 4 bases and J by 1 base, with 14 bases between the two germline ends. CDR1 and CDR2 (germline): SEHNR, FQNEAQ (reference sequence). CDR3 length: 15 residues. The CDR3 DNA follows: TGTGCCAGCAGCTCTGACAGGGGAGGGTCCTACGAGCAGTACTTC. Residues: CASSSDRGGSYEQYF.

V usage is TRBV5-6 and J usage is TRBJ2-2; 9 nucleotides align to TRBD2. CDR3 size: 15 residues. Germline V CDR1 and CDR2: SGHDT, YYEEEE. The V segment lost 2 bases and the J segment 3 bases; nucleotides outside the gene matches: 2. This chain's CDR3 is CASSFLAGYTGELFF. The CDR3 DNA follows: TGTGCCAGCAGCTTCCTAGCGGGGTACACCGGGGAGCTGTTTTTT.

The chain couples TRBV5-4 to TRBJ2-5; 8 nucleotides align to TRBD1. V lost 4 bases to trimming and J lost 0 bases; unmatched junction nucleotides: 8. Germline CDR1 is SGHNT and CDR2 is YYREEE (reference sequence). The CDR3 spans 16 residues. The chain's CDR3 is CASSVNRGSHQETQYF. The CDR3 DNA reads TGTGCCAGCAGCGTAAACAGGGGGTCCCACCAAGAGACCCAGTACTTC.

This chain joins TRBV5-6 and TRBJ1-2; the D gene is possibly TRBD1 (5 bases). There are 17 residues in the CDR3. The V gene lost 0 bases and the J gene lost 3 bases, with 18 bases spanning the gap. Germline V lookup: CDR1 SGHDT, CDR2 YYEEEE. The CDR3 DNA reads as TGTGCCAGCAGCTTGGAAGAGAAGATTGGGGGGTACTATGGCTACACCTTC. Protein sequence: CASSLEEKIGGYYGYTF.